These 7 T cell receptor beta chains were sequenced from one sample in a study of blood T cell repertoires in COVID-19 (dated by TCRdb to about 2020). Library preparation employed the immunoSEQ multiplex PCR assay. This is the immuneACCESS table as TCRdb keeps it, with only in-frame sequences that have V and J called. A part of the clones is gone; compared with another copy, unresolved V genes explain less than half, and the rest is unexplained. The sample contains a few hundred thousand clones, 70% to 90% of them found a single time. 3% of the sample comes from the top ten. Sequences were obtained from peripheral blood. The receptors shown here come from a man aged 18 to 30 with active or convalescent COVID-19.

CDR3 sequence reads: CASSPRDGSGREYEQYF. The CDR3 DNA reads as TGCGCCAGCAGCCCCCGCGATGGTAGCGGGAGGGAGTACGAGCAGTACTTC. The chain carries TRBV4-1 and TRBJ2-7; TRBD2 aligns across 11 bases. The V and J ends lost 4 bases and 4 bases, in that order; junction bases with no gene match: 12. CDR1 is MGHRA, CDR2 YSYEKL, per germline. The CDR3 is 17 amino acids.

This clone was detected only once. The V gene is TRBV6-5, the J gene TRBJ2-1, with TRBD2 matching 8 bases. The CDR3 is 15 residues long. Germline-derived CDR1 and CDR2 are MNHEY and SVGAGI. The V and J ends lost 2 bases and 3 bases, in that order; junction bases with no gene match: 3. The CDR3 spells CASSYGGRNYNEQFF. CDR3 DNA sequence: TGTGCCAGCAGTTACGGCGGGAGGAACTACAATGAGCAGTTCTTC.

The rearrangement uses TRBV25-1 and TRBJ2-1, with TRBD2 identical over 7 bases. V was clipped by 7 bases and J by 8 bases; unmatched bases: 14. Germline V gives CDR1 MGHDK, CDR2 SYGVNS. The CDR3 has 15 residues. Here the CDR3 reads CASTFTGRGRDEQFF. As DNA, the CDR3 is TGTGCCAGCACATTTACAGGACGGGGGAGGGATGAGCAGTTCTTC.

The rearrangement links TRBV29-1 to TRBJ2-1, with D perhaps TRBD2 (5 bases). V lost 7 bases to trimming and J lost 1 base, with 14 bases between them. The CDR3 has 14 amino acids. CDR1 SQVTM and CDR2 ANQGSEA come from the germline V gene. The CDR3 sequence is CSASRGASYNEQFF. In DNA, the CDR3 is TGCAGCGCCAGCCGGGGAGCATCCTACAATGAGCAGTTCTTC.

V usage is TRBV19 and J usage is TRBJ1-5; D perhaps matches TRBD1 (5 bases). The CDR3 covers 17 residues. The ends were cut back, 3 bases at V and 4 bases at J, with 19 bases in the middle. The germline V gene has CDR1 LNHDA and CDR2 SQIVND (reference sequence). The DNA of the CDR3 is TGTGCCAGTAGTATTTACCGGGAATGGGGGGTGAATCAGCCCCAGCATTTT. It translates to CASSIYREWGVNQPQHF.

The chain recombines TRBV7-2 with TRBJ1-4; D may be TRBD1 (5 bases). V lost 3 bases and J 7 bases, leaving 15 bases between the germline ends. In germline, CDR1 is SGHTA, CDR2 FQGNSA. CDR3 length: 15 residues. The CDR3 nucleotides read TGTGCCAGCAGCTTTGCCTTCCCCGGGGGTGAAAAACTGTTTTTT. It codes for CASSFAFPGGEKLFF.

CDR3 region: CASSEGDANQPQHF. CDR3 nucleotide sequence: TGTGCCAGCAGCGAGGGGGACGCCAATCAGCCCCAGCATTTT. The chain couples TRBV9 to TRBJ1-5, with a weak D call TRBD1 (6 bases). Trimming pared 3 bases from V and 3 bases from J, leaving 10 bases between. Germline assignment: CDR1 SGDLS and CDR2 YYNGEE. The CDR3 totals 14 residues.